The TCR beta chain under discussion was sequenced for a study of response to subunit inactivated influenza vaccine. TCRdb redid the calling of the RT-PCR reads with MiXCR, one entry per CDR3 protein. The data show some 550,000 distinct CDR3 sequences, under 30% seen once. The J segment lost 2 bases and the V segment lost 4 bases, leaving 6 bases of the junction unmatched. CDR1 is MNHNS and CDR2 is SASEGT in the germline V gene. This CDR3 is 15 amino acids long. Overall study findings and caveats: The authors proposed limited new T cell recruitment per seasonal influenza vaccination.

On this clonotype: Its antigen remains unidentified.

The data also belong to a second study, concerning T cells expressing NK-cell markers. From that study: Production of TCR beta cDNA relied on 5'RACE template switching with UMIs. Researchers report these clonotypes also headed the CD3+CD56-NKG2C+ fraction in several donors.

The sample in question was CD4+ T cells sorted from PBMCs, obtained 11 to 12 days after vaccination. The sequence was collected from a man between 45 and 60 years old who received an inactivated influenza vaccine. The chain carries TRBV6-1 and TRBJ2-3; 7 bases align to TRBD2. CDR3 sequence (DNA): TGTGCCAGCAGTGCGGGACTACTTATCACAGATACGCAGTATTTT. Protein product: CASSAGLLITDTQYF.